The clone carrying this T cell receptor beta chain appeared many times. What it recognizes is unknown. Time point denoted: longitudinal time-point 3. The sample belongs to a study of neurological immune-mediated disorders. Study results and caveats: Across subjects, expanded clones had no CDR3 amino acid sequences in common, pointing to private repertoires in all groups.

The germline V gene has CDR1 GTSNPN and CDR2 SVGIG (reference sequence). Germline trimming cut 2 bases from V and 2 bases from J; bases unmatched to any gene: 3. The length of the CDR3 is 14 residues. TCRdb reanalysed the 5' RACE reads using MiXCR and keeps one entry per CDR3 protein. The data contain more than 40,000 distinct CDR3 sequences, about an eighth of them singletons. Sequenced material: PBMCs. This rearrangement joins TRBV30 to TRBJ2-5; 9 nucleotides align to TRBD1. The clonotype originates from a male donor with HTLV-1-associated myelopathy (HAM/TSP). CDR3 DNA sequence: TGTGCCTGGAGTTTGACAGGGGGTCAAGAGACCCAGTACTTC. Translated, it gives CAWSLTGGQETQYF. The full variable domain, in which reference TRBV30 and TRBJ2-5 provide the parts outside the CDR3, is SQTIHQWPATLVQPVGSPLSLECTVEGTSNPNLYWYRQAAGRGLQLLFYSVGIGQISSEVPQNLSASRPQDRQFILSSKKLLLSDSGFYLCAWSLTGGQETQYFGPGTRLLVL.